This T cell receptor beta chain was found in a study of T cell responses to AZD1222 COVID-19 vaccine. Study-wide findings and caveats: Donors were chiefly white British, with a greater number of females, and clonal diversity was perhaps underestimated.

The V segment lost 1 base and the J segment 5 bases; nucleotides outside the gene matches: 5. The V gene's germline CDR1 is SGHAT and CDR2 FQNNGV. The CDR3 length is 15 residues. This table comes from immunoSEQ multiplex PCR, and its TCRdb copy is limited to in-frame clones, with some not included. This table holds about 140,000 clones, 91% found once. Note on this clone: Its target is not known.

V gene TRBV11-2 combines with J gene TRBJ2-5; 9 bases are a match to TRBD1. The source material was peripheral blood, sampled 28 days after the second dose of the MenACWY control vaccine. This receptor was taken from an adult who received the MenACWY meningococcal vaccine as a control. The CDR3 sequence: CASSLGDRVFETQYF. The CDR3 DNA reads TGTGCCAGCAGCTTAGGGGACAGGGTATTCGAGACCCAGTACTTC.